One T cell receptor (beta chain) is described in this entry. Original processing notes: Estimation of nucleated cell counts was performed using reference gene primer amplification. Clones were sequenced by immunoSEQ multiplex PCR, and TCRdb holds only the in-frame ones, with some missing. D and trimming were read from the DNA, whereas the V and J calls and clone size are those reported in that table. The table shows some 60,000 clones, with roughly 91% occurring only once. The J segment lost 0 bases and the V segment lost 6 bases, leaving 1 base of the junction unmatched. The CDR3 totals 14 residues. CDR1 and CDR2 (germline): KGHSH, LQKENI. These data belong to a study of blood T cell repertoires in COVID-19. Across the study: Material from acute and convalescent COVID-19 was sourced from the United States, Italy and Spain. From T cells, B-cell-depleted T cells, or PBMCs came the material, which was cDNA or gDNA.

The origin of this receptor is a human donor in a cohort sampled during active COVID-19. The gene calls are TRBV18 and TRBJ1-4; 7 bases map to TRBD1. The sequencing input was peripheral blood. The CDR3 is CASSGQTTNEKLFF. CDR3 coding DNA: TGTGCCAGCTCGGGACAGACAACTAATGAAAAACTGTTTTTT.